The clone carrying this TCR beta chain came up many times. What it recognizes is unknown. This specimen belongs to a study of T cell repertoires in cytomegalovirus infection. TCRdb re-derived calls from the reads in MiXCR, one entry per CDR3 protein. The sample carries 900,000 to 950,000 distinct CDR3 sequences, under 40% recorded once. The sequences come from cultured CD8+ T cells from PBMCs, collected from culture after CMV antigen stimulation. The TCR originated in a human donor in good health (CMV status not recorded). Some clones in this sample may be carry-over from other donors' samples.

This CDR3 reads CASTFEGGAGNTIYF. The CDR3 DNA follows: TGTGCCAGCACTTTCGAGGGGGGAGCTGGAAACACCATATATTTT. The chain has TRBV7-9 and TRBJ1-3; D perhaps matches TRBD1 (6 bases). Trimming pared 7 bases from V and 2 bases from J, leaving 15 bases between. The CDR3 runs to 15 residues. Germline V lookup: CDR1 SEHNR, CDR2 FQNEAQ (reference sequence). The whole variable domain, filled in from reference TRBV7-9 and TRBJ1-3, reads DTGVSQNPRHKITKRGQNVTFRCDPISEHNRLYWYRQTLGQGPEFLTYFQNEAQLEKSRLLSDRFSAERPKGSFSTLEIQRTEQGDSAMYLCASTFEGGAGNTIYFGEGSWLTVV.